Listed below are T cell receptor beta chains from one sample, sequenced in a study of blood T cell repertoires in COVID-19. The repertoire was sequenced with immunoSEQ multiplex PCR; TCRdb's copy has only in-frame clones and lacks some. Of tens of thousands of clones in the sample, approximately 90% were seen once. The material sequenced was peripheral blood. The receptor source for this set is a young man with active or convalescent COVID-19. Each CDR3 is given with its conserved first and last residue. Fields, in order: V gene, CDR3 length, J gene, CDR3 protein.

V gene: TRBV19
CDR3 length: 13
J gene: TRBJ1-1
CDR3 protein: CASSSGGSTEAFF

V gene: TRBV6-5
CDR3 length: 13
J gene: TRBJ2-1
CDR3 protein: CASRKASREGQFF

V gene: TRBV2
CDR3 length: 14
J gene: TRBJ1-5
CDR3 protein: CASSPGGGDQPQHF

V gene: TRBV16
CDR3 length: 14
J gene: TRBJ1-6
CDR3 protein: CASSPQLEGSPLHF

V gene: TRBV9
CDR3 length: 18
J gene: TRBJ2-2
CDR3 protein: CASSVAAGGAFNTGELFF

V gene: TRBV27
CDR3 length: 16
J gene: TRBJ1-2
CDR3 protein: CASSFITGQGNYGYTF

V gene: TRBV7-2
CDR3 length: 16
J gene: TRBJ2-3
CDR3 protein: CASSSGSGRGADTQYF

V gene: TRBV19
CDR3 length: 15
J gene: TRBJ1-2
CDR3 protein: CASTFGDREGYGYTF

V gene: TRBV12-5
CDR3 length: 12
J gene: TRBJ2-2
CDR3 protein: CASVLTTGELFF

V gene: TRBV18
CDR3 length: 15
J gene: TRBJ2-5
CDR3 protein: CASSPSGGAGETQYF

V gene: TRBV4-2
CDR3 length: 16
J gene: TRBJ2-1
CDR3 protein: CASSHGTSGSFGEQFF

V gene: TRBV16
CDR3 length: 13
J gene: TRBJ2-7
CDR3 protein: CASSLQGRGEQYF

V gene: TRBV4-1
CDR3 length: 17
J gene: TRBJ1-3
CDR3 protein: CASSQGSGMSSGNTIYF

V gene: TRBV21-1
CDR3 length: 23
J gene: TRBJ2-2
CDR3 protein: CASSKEFVAPSWGRDRGTGELFF